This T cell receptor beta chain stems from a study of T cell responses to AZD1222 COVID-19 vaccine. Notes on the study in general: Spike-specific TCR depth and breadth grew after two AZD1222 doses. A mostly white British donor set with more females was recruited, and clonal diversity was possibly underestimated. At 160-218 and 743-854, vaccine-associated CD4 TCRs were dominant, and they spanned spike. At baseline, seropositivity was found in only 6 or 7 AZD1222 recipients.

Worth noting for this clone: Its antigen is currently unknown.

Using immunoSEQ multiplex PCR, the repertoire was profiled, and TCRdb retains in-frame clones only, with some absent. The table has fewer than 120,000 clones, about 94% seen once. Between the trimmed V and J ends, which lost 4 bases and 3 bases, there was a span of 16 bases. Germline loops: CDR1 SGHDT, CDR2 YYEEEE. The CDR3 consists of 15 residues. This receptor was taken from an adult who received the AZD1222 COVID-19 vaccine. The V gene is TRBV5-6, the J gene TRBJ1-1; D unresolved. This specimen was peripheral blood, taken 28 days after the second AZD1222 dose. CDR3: CASSPVEPWDTEAFF. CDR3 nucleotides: TGTGCCAGCAGCCCCGTAGAACCCTGGGACACTGAAGCTTTCTTT. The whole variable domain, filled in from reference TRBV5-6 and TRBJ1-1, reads DAGVTQSPTHLIKTRGQQVTLRCSPKSGHDTVSWYQQALGQGPQFIFQYYEEEERQRGNFPDRFSGHQFPNYSSELNVNALLLGDSALYLCASSPVEPWDTEAFFGQGTRLTVV.